This T cell receptor (beta chain) was captured in a study of blood T cell repertoires in COVID-19. Overall study context: PBMCs, B-cell-depleted T cells, or T cells were the source of the cDNA or gDNA that made up the material.

Germline V gene data show CDR1 as SGHTA and CDR2 as FQGNSA. Deletions cut 0 bases from V and 3 bases from J, with 11 bases between. This CDR3 contains 15 residues. Authors' processing steps: Scientists estimated how many nucleated cells there were by amplifying reference gene primers. Assay used: immunoSEQ multiplex PCR; TCRdb lists only in-frame clones, some missing. Clonal size and the V and J genes are those of that table, whereas D and trimming came from the DNA. The sample lists about 140,000 clones, 80% to 90% occurring once. The genes are TRBV7-2 and TRBJ1-1, with a weak D call TRBD1 (6 bases). This TCR derives from a human donor with acute or convalescent COVID-19. The donor label of this sample is uncertain. Sequenced: peripheral blood. The CDR3 loop is CASSLAVGADTEAFF. The CDR3 bases are TGTGCCAGCAGCTTAGCGGTGGGGGCTGACACTGAAGCTTTCTTT.